The present entry profiles one TCR beta chain with its context. Using immunoSEQ multiplex PCR, the repertoire was profiled, and TCRdb retains in-frame clones only, with some absent. Among 76,000 or so clones listed, roughly 90% were seen once. The data stem from a study of technical replicates of blood from several donors. Germline V CDR1 and CDR2: SGHNT, YENEEA. The CDR3 runs 17 residues. V shed 0 bases, J shed 6 bases, and the junction held 3 bases outside the gene matches. The gene calls are TRBV11-3 and TRBJ2-1; TRBD2 matches 15 bases. What was sequenced was T cells isolated from PBMCs. The clonotype comes from a human donor in good health. The CDR3 sequence is CASSLDRTSGGANEQFF. CDR3 DNA sequence: TGTGCCAGCAGCTTAGATAGGACTAGCGGGGGGGCCAATGAGCAGTTCTTC.